The rows below give T cell receptor beta chains drawn from one sample of a study of blood T cell repertoires in COVID-19. Produced via immunoSEQ multiplex PCR; TCRdb's table is partial and in-frame only. The table includes around 260,000 clones, 87% detected once. Material for sequencing was peripheral blood. All receptors come from a woman in her fifties or sixties with acute or convalescent COVID-19. The CDR3 runs from the conserved cysteine through the conserved F or W. A D gene is named only where the DNA matches it firmly. Only some rows state a clone size, as once, few, many or a class for expanded clones.

-	-	TRBJ1-2	TRBV27	TGTGCCAGCAGTTTAATGGGGAGCCATGGCTACACCTTC	CASSLMGSHGYTF
-	-	TRBJ2-7	TRBV25-1	TGTGCCAGCAGTGAACAACGCGGCCTCCGCGACGAGCAGTACTTC	CASSEQRGLRDEQYF
-	TRBD1	TRBJ2-3	TRBV28	TGTGCCAGCATTCTCACCCAGGGGGCAACAGATACGCAGTATTTT	CASILTQGATDTQYF
many	TRBD1	TRBJ2-1	TRBV19	TGTGCCAGTAGTATCCCGGGACAGGGATACAATGAGCAGTTCTTC	CASSIPGQGYNEQFF
once	-	TRBJ1-4	TRBV4-1	TGCGCCAGCAGCCAAGATAAAGGGGCAGGGGCGGAAAAACTGTTTTTT	CASSQDKGAGAEKLFF
-	TRBD1	TRBJ2-7	TRBV18	TGTGCCAGCTCAGCTACCGGGACAGGCCTCTACGAGCAGTACTTC	CASSATGTGLYEQYF
-	TRBD2	TRBJ2-7	TRBV5-1	TGCGCCAGCAGCCCGGGGAGGGTGTACGAGCAGTACTTC	CASSPGRVYEQYF
-	-	TRBJ2-1	TRBV15	TGTGCCACCAGCAGAGATAAATCGGCTAGCATGGGGTTCTTC	CATSRDKSASMGFF
-	TRBD1	TRBJ1-2	TRBV7-8	TGTGCCAGCAGCTTAGGGACAGGGGGAGGCTATGGCTACACCTTC	CASSLGTGGGYGYTF
once	-	TRBJ1-5	TRBV5-1	TGCGCCAGCAGCTTGGATGGGCTCAATCAGCCCCAGCATTTT	CASSLDGLNQPQHF
-	-	TRBJ2-7	TRBV6-5	TGTGCCAGCAGTTACTCCGACACCTACGAGCAGTACTTC	CASSYSDTYEQYF
-	TRBD2	TRBJ2-3	TRBV5-1	TGCGCCAGCAGCATCGGACTAGGAAGGAGCACAGATACGCAGTATTTT	CASSIGLGRSTDTQYF
-	-	TRBJ2-7	TRBV7-9	TGTGCCAGCAGCTCGACAACAGGCAACTACGAGCAGTACTTC	CASSSTTGNYEQYF
once	-	TRBJ1-2	TRBV27	TGTGCCAGCAGGCTCAGGGAGGACTATGGCTACACCTTC	CASRLREDYGYTF
many	-	TRBJ1-2	TRBV11-2	TGTGCCAGCAGCTCGGGGGTTAGCTATGGCTACACCTTC	CASSSGVSYGYTF
few	-	TRBJ1-1	TRBV7-3	TGTGCCAGCAGCCCACGTGGGGGGACCACTGAAGCTTTCTTT	CASSPRGGTTEAFF
-	TRBD2	TRBJ2-1	TRBV5-6	TGTGCCAGCAGTCGCATAGCGGGAGGGGGCAATGAGCAGTTCTTC	CASSRIAGGGNEQFF
-	-	TRBJ2-7	TRBV7-9	TGTGCCAGCAGCTTAGGTCAGGGGATGGACGAGCAGTACTTC	CASSLGQGMDEQYF
-	TRBD2	TRBJ2-7	TRBV5-4	TGTGCCAGCAGCATAGGGGTTAGCGGGAGCTACGAGCAGTACTTC	CASSIGVSGSYEQYF
-	TRBD1	TRBJ1-3	TRBV19	TGTGCGGGACAGGGAGCGGGAAACACCATATATTTT	CAGQGAGNTIYF
-	-	TRBJ1-1	TRBV9	TGTGCCAGCAGCGTAGGAACAGGCTGGAACACTGAAGCTTTCTTT	CASSVGTGWNTEAFF
-	TRBD1	TRBJ1-3	TRBV28	TGTGCCAGCAGTTTATTAGACAGGGTAGACACCATATATTTT	CASSLLDRVDTIYF
-	-	TRBJ2-1	TRBV9	TGTGCCAGCAGCTCCCGCGGACCCGGGACTGGGGTATACAATGAGCAGTTCTTC	CASSSRGPGTGVYNEQFF
-	-	TRBJ1-5	TRBV19	TGTGCCAGTCTCCCTGACAGAACCTATAGCAATCAGCCCCAGCATTTT	CASLPDRTYSNQPQHF
-	TRBD1	TRBJ2-7	TRBV6-6	TGTGCCAGCAGTTTACCGGGACAGGGAACCTACGAGCAGTACTTC	CASSLPGQGTYEQYF
-	-	TRBJ1-1	TRBV7-2	TGTGCCAGCAGCTTTCCGACCGGGGGCACTGAAGCTTTCTTT	CASSFPTGGTEAFF
-	TRBD1	TRBJ2-7	TRBV9	TGTGCCAGCAGCGTATCCGGGACAGGTATAGTTTACGAGCAGTACTTC	CASSVSGTGIVYEQYF
-	TRBD1	TRBJ1-2	TRBV28	TGTGCCAGCAGTTTAGCAGGGGGCGGTACTGGAATACCGAACTATGGCTACACCTTC	CASSLAGGGTGIPNYGYTF
-	TRBD2	TRBJ2-1	TRBV24-1	TGTGCCACCAGTGATCCTTTAGCGGGAGGGCCGAGCCATGAGCAGTTCTTC	CATSDPLAGGPSHEQFF
-	-	TRBJ1-6	TRBV4-2	TGTGCCAGCAGCCAAAGACAGAATTCACCCCTCCACTTT	CASSQRQNSPLHF
-	-	TRBJ1-1	TRBV6-5	TGTGCCAGCAGTTACTCGACGCAGGGGTACACTGAAGCTTTCTTT	CASSYSTQGYTEAFF
-	TRBD1	TRBJ1-6	TRBV4-1	TGCGCCAGCAGCCAGATACCGGGACAGGGAGATTCACCCCTCCACTTT	CASSQIPGQGDSPLHF
-	-	TRBJ1-1	TRBV7-8	TGTGCCAGCAGCCCCCTTGGGGCCCCTGAAGCTTTCTTT	CASSPLGAPEAFF
-	TRBD2	TRBJ2-1	TRBV9	TGTGCCAGCAGCGCGACCCGATTCCTAGCGGAAGGGGAGTACTACAATGAGCAGTTCTTC	CASSATRFLAEGEYYNEQFF
-	TRBD1	TRBJ2-1	TRBV24-1	TGTGCCACCAGTGATTTGGGACAGGGGTCCTACAATGAGCAGTTCTTC	CATSDLGQGSYNEQFF
-	-	TRBJ2-1	TRBV7-6	TGTGCCAGCAGCTTGGGGGGACCCTACGATGAGCAGTTCTTC	CASSLGGPYDEQFF
once	TRBD1	TRBJ1-2	TRBV11-2	TGTGCCAGCAGCTTCCCGACAGGGGCCTATGGCTACACCTTC	CASSFPTGAYGYTF
-	-	TRBJ2-5	TRBV9	TGTGCCAGCAGCCTGCGGTCGGGAGAGACCCAGTACTTC	CASSLRSGETQYF
-	TRBD2	TRBJ2-5	TRBV7-2	TGTGCCAGCACCTCCAGTGGCGGGAGAGAGACCCAGTACTTC	CASTSSGGRETQYF
-	-	TRBJ2-3	TRBV4-1	TGCGCCAGCAGTGAGGGCATTAACACAGATACGCAGTATTTT	CASSEGINTDTQYF
-	TRBD2	TRBJ2-7	TRBV2	TGTGCCAGCAGTCCAGGACTAGCGGGGATCTTAGAGCAGTACTTC	CASSPGLAGILEQYF
-	TRBD1	TRBJ1-4	TRBV19	TGTGCCACTGCCCGGCAGGGGGCAACTAATGAAAAACTGTTTTTT	CATARQGATNEKLFF
-	-	TRBJ2-6	TRBV5-1	TGCGCCAGCAGCTTGACCTTAGCTTCCGGGGCCAACGTCCTGACTTTC	CASSLTLASGANVLTF
-	-	TRBJ1-2	TRBV5-1	TGCGCCAGCAGCTTGTTCCCGAGAGCTAACTATGGCTACACCTTC	CASSLFPRANYGYTF
-	-	TRBJ2-3	TRBV29-1	TGCAGCGTCACAGGGCAGTACGACACAGATACGCAGTATTTT	CSVTGQYDTDTQYF
-	TRBD1	TRBJ2-2	TRBV5-1	TGCGCCAGCAGCGACAGGTCGGGGACAGGGATAACCGGGGAGCTGTTTTTT	CASSDRSGTGITGELFF
-	-	TRBJ1-5	TRBV6-5	TGTGCCAGCAGTTACGGGGGGGACTCTCAGCCCCAGCATTTT	CASSYGGDSQPQHF
-	-	TRBJ1-1	TRBV9	TGTGCCAGCAGTTACGTACCGGGGGTGAACACTGAAGCTTTCTTT	CASSYVPGVNTEAFF
-	TRBD1	TRBJ2-1	TRBV7-3	TGTGCCAGCAGCTTAATCCAGGGGGCAAGGGGCAATGAGCAGTTCTTC	CASSLIQGARGNEQFF
-	-	TRBJ2-5	TRBV7-3	TGTGCCAGCAGCCCTAGAGTTGGAGAGACCCAGTACTTC	CASSPRVGETQYF
-	-	TRBJ2-1	TRBV6-5	TGTGCCAGCCGCCGCGGTCGTGAGCAGTTCTTC	CASRRGREQFF
-	TRBD1	TRBJ2-2	TRBV10-2	TGCGCCAGCAGTGAGTTCGGGACAGCGAACACCGGGGAGCTGTTTTTT	CASSEFGTANTGELFF
-	-	TRBJ1-1	TRBV10-3	TGTGCCATCAGCGTCCAGGAGAACACTGAAGCTTTCTTT	CAISVQENTEAFF
-	-	TRBJ2-3	TRBV18	TGTGCCAGCTCACTAAGCGCCTACCCTACAGATACGCAGTATTTT	CASSLSAYPTDTQYF
-	TRBD2	TRBJ2-2	TRBV5-1	TGCGCCAGCAGCCGGACTAGCGGCATGAACACCGGGGAGCTGTTTTTT	CASSRTSGMNTGELFF